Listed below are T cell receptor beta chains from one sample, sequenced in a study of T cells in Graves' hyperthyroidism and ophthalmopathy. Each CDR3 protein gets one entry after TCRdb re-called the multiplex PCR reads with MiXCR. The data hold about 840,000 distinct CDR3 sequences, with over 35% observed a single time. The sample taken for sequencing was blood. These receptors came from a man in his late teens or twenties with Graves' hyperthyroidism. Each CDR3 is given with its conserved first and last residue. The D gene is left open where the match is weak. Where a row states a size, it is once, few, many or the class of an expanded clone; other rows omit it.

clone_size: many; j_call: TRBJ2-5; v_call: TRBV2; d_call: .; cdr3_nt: TGTGCCAGCAGTGATGACCTGGGGCGAGAGACCCAGTACTTC; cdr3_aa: CASSDDLGRETQYF
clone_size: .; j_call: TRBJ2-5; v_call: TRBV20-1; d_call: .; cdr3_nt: TGCAGTGCTAGAGAAGCGGTTCTCTCAGAGACCCAGTACTTC; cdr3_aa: CSAREAVLSETQYF
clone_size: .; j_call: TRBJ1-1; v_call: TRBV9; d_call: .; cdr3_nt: TGTGCCAGCAGCCAGGAGCGGCGGGCCACGAACACTGAAGCTTTCTTT; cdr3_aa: CASSQERRATNTEAFF
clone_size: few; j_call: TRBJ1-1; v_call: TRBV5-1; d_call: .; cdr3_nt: TGCGCCAGCAGCTTGGTCGGGAGGGGGTCCGGCACTGAAGCTTTCTTT; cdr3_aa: CASSLVGRGSGTEAFF
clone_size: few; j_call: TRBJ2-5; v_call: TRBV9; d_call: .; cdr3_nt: TGTGCCAGCAGCGTAGGAACACAGAGGGAGACCCAGTACTTC; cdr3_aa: CASSVGTQRETQYF
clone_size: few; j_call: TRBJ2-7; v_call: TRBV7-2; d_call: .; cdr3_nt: TGTGCCAGCAGCTTACCCGGGACTGGGGCCTCCTACGAGCAGTACTTC; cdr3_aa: CASSLPGTGASYEQYF
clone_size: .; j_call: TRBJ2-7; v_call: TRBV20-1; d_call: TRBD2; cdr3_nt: TGCAGTGCTAGAGATACGGCGCGGGAGAGCTCCTACGAGCAGTACTTC; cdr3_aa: CSARDTARESSYEQYF
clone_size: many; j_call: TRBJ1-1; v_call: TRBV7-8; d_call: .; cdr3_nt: TGTGCCGGAGAACGACAGTTGAACACTGAAGCTTTCTTT; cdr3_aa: CAGERQLNTEAFF
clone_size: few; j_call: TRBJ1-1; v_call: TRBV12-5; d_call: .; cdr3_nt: TGTGCCAGCAGTTTAGTGAAGCGCTCTTCAGCTTTCTTT; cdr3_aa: CASSLVKRSSAFF
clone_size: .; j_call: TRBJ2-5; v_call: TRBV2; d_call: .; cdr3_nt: TGTGCCAGCAGTCCCCCGAAGTTCTTC; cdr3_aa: CASSPPKFF
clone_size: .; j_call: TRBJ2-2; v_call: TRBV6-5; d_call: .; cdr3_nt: TGTGCCACTACGCCCGGTTACACCGGGGAGCTGTTTTTT; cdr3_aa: CATTPGYTGELFF
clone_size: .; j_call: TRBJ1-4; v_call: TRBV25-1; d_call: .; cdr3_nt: TGTGCCAGCAGCCACTCAACGGCGGGGGGCGTCGGGGAAAAACTGTTTTTT; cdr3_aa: CASSHSTAGGVGEKLFF
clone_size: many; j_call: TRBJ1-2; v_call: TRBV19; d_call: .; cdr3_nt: TGTGCCAGTAGTCCCTACTCCTATGGCTACACCTTC; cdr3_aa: CASSPYSYGYTF
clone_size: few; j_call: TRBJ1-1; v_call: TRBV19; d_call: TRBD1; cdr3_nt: TGTGCCAGTAGTAGAATGGTGACAGGGGGAAACACTGAAGCTTTCTTT; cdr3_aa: CASSRMVTGGNTEAFF
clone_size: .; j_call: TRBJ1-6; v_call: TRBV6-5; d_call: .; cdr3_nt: TGTGCCAGCAGTTACTTTACGGGAAATAATTCACCCCTCCACTTT; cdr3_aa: CASSYFTGNNSPLHF
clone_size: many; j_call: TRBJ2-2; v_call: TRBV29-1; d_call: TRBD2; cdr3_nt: TGCAGCGTTGAAGATGCTAGCGGGGTGAACACCGGGGAGCTGTTTTTT; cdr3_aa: CSVEDASGVNTGELFF
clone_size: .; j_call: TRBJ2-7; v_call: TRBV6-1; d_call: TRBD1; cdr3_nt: TGTGCCAGCAGTCCCGATCACGCAGGGGGCCCGTACGAGCAGTACTTC; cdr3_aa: CASSPDHAGGPYEQYF
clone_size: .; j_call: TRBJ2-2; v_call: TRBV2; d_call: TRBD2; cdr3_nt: TGTGCCAGCAGCGTTGAAACTAGCGGGAGGAGAGGGACCGGGGAGCTGTTTTTT; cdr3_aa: CASSVETSGRRGTGELFF
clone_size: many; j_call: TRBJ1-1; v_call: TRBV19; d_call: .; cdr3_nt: TGTGCCAGTACCTTATTTGACGGAACTGAAGCTTTCTTT; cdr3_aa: CASTLFDGTEAFF
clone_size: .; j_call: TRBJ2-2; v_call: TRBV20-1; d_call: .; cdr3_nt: TGCAGTCCCGTAAGGCCGAACACCGGGGAGCTGTTTTTT; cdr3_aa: CSPVRPNTGELFF
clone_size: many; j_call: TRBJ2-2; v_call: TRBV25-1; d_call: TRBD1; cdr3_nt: TGTGCCAGCAGTGAGGGGACAGGGTTCACCGGGGAGCTGTTTTTT; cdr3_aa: CASSEGTGFTGELFF
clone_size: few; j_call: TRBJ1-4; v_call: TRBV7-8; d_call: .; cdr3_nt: TGTGCCAGCAGCTTGGTTCGGGGTAATGAAAAACTGTTTTTT; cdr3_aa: CASSLVRGNEKLFF
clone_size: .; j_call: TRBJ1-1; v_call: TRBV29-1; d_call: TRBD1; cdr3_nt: TGCAGCGCTACAGAGACAGGGAGGGGAGCTGAAGCTTTCTTT; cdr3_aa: CSATETGRGAEAFF
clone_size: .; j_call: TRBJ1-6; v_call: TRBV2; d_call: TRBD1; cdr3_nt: TGTGCCAGCAGCGCCGGGACAGGGGCAGGTTCACCCCTCCACTTT; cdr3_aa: CASSAGTGAGSPLHF
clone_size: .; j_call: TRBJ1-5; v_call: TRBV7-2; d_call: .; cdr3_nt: TGTGCCAGCAGCTTATGGGGCTCTCAGCCCCAGCATTTT; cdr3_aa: CASSLWGSQPQHF
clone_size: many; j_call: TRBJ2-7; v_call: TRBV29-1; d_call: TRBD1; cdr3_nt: TGCAGCGTTGAATCCGGGACAGGGTATCTCTACGAGCAGTACTTC; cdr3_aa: CSVESGTGYLYEQYF
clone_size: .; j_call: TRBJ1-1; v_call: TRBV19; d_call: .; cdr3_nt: TGTGCCAGTAGTCGACCAGAGAACACTGAAGCTTTCTTT; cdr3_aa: CASSRPENTEAFF
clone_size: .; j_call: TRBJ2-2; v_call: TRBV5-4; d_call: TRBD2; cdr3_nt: TGTGCCAGCAGCTTTAGTGGCGGGGGGGCCACCGGGGAGCTGTTTTTT; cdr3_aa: CASSFSGGGATGELFF
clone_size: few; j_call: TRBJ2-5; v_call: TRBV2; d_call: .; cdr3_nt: TGTGCCAGCAGTGTCTCCCAGGGGATGTCAGAGACCCAGTACTTC; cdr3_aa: CASSVSQGMSETQYF
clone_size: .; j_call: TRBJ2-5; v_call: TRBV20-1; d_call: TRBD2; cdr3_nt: TGCAGTGCTGTCGCGGGAGGGCCGAAGGAGACCCAGTACTTC; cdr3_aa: CSAVAGGPKETQYF
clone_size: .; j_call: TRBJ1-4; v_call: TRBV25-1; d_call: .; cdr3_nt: TGTGCCAGCAGTGTGGAGCAGGGAGGAAAACTGTTTTTT; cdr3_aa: CASSVEQGGKLFF
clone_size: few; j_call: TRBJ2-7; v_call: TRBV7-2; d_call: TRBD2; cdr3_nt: TGTGCCAGCAGCCCAAGCTCTAGCGGGTATAGCGAGCAGTACTTC; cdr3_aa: CASSPSSSGYSEQYF
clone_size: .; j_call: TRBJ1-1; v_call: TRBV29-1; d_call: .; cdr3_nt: TGCAGCTTAGGATGGGGGGACGCTGAAGCTTTCTTT; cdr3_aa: CSLGWGDAEAFF
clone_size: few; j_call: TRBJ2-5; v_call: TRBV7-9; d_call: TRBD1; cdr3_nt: TGTGCCAGCAAAGGTCCCGGAGCGGACAGGGATGAGACCCAGTACTTC; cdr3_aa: CASKGPGADRDETQYF
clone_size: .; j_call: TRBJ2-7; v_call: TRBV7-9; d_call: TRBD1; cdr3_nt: TGTGCCAGCAGCTTAGAGAGGGGGCAAGGCTCCTACGAGCAGTACTTC; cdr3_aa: CASSLERGQGSYEQYF
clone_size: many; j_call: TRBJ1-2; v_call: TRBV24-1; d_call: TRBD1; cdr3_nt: TGTGCCACCAGTGATGGGGACAGGGCTTATGGCTACACCTTC; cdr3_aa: CATSDGDRAYGYTF
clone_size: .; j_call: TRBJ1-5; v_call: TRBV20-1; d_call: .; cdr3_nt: TGCAGTGCTCTCAGGGCCAACCCTAGCAATCAGCCCCAGCATTTT; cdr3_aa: CSALRANPSNQPQHF
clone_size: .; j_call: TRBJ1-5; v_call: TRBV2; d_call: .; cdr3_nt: TGTGCCAGCCAAGGGGGGGGGGCTAATCAGCCCCAGCATTTT; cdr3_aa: CASQGGGANQPQHF
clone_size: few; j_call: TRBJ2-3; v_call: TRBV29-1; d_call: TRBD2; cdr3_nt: TGCAGCGTTGAATCGCGCGGGAGTGGAGATACGCAGTATTTT; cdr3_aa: CSVESRGSGDTQYF
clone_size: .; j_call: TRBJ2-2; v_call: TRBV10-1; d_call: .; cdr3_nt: TGCGCCTCGGGCGACACCGGGGAGCTGTCTTTT; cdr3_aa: CASGDTGELSF
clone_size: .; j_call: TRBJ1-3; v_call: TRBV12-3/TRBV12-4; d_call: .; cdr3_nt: TGTGCCAGCAGTCAATACCTGGGGCAGGGCTCTGGAAACACCATATATTTT; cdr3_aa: CASSQYLGQGSGNTIYF
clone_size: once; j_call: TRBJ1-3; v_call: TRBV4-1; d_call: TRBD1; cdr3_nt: TGCGCCAGCAGCCAAGAGGACAGGGGGCAGGGAAACACCATATATTTT; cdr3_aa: CASSQEDRGQGNTIYF
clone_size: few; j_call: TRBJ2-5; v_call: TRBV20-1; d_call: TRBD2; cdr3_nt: TGCAGTGCAGCTATAGCGGGGGGGCTCTCCCAAGAGACCCAGTACTTC; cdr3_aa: CSAAIAGGLSQETQYF
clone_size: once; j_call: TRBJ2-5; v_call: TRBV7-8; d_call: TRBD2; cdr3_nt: TGTGCCAGCAGCCCGCGGCTAGCGGGAGGGCTAATCCAAGAGACCCAGTACTTC; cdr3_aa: CASSPRLAGGLIQETQYF
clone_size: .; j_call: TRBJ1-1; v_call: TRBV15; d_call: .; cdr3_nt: TGTGCCACCAGCAGAGGACGGGACGCTGAAGCTTTCTTT; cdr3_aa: CATSRGRDAEAFF
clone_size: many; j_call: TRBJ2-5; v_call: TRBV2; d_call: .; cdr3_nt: TGTGCATCCAACTTCATCCAAGAGACCCAGTACTTC; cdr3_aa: CASNFIQETQYF
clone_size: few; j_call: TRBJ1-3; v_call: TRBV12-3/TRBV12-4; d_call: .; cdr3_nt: TGTGCCAGCAGGTCACAGGGCTTGGAAGGAAACACCATATATTTT; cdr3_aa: CASRSQGLEGNTIYF
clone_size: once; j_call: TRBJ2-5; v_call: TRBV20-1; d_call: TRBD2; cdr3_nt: TGCAGTGCTACCCGGACTAGCGGGAGAGAGACCCAGTACTTC; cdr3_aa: CSATRTSGRETQYF
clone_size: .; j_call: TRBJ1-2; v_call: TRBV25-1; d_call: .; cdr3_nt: TGTGCCAGCAGTGATGGTCGGGGGCTGGGCTATGGCTACACCTTC; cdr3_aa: CASSDGRGLGYGYTF
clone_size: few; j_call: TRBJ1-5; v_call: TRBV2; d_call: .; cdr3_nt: TGTGCCAGCAGAAAAGGGGGTTCCAGCAATCAGCCCCAGCATTTT; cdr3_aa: CASRKGGSSNQPQHF
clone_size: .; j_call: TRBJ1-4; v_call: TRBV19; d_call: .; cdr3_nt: TGTGCCAGCGCGGACAAGGCAACTAATGAAAAACTGTTTTTT; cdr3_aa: CASADKATNEKLFF
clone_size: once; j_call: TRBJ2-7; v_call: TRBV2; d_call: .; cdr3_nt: TGTGCGGGTTCAAGACGCTACGAGCAGTACTTC; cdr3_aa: CAGSRRYEQYF
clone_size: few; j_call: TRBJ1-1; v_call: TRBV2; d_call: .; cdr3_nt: TGTGCCAGCAGAAACTTCAGGGGCGCGGGCGCTGAAGCTTTCTTT; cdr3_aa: CASRNFRGAGAEAFF
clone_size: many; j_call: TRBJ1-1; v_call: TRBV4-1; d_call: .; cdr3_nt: TGCGCCAGCAGCCAAGATGACAGGAACACTGAAGCTTTCTTT; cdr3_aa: CASSQDDRNTEAFF
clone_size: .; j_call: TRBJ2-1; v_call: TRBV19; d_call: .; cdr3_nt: TGTGCCAGCAGCCCCACCTCACTAGGGGCCTACAATGAGCAGTTCTTC; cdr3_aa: CASSPTSLGAYNEQFF
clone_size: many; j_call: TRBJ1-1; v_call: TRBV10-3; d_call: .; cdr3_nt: TGTGCCATCAGAACAGGGTCGGACACTGAAGCTTTCTTT; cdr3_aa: CAIRTGSDTEAFF
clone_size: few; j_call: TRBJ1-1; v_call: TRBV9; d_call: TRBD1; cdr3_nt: TGTGCCAGCAGCGCCGACAGGGGTCTGAAGACTGAAGCTTTCTTT; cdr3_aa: CASSADRGLKTEAFF
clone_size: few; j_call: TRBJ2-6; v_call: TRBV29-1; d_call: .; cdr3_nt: TGCAGCGTAAAGGCCGGGGATGACGTCCTGACTTTC; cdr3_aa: CSVKAGDDVLTF
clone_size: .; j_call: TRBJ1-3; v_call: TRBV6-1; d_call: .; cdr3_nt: TGTGCCAGCAACACGGGTACTGGAAACACCATATATTTT; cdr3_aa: CASNTGTGNTIYF